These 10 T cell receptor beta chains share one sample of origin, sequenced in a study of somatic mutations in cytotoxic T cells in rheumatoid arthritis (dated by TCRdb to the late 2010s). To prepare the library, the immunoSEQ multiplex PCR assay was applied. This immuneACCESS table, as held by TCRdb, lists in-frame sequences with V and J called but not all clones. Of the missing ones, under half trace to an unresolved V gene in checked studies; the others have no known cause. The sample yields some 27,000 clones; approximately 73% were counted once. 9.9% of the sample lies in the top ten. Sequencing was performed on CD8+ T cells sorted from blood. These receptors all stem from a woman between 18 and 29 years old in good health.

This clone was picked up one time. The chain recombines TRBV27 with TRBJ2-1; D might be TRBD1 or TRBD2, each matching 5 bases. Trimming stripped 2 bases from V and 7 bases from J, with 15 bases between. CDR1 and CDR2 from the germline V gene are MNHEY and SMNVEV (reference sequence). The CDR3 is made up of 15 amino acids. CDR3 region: CASSLGGGVRNEQFF. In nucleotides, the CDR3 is TGTGCCAGCAGTTTAGGGGGTGGAGTAAGAAATGAGCAGTTCTTC.

The CDR3 coding sequence is TGCGCCAGCAGCCCCCAGGGGTCTTACTACGAGCAGTACTTC. Residues: CASSPQGSYYEQYF. This chain uses TRBV4-1 with TRBJ2-7, with D perhaps TRBD1 (6 bases). The CDR3 extends over 14 amino acids. Trimming stripped 4 bases from V and 3 bases from J, with 13 bases between. CDR1 is MGHRA, CDR2 YSYEKL, per germline.

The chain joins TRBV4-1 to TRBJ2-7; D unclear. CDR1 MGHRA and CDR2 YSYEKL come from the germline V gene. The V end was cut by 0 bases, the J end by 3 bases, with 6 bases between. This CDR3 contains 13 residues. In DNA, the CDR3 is TGCGCCAGCAGCCAAGACCACTTCTACGAGCAGTACTTC. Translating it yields CASSQDHFYEQYF.

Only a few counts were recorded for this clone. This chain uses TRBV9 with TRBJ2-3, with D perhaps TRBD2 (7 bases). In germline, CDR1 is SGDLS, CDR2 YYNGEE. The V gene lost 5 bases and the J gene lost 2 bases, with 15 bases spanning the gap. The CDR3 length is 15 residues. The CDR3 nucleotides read TGTGCCAGCAGTCGAGGGGGGGCCGACACAGATACGCAGTATTTT. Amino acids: CASSRGGADTDTQYF. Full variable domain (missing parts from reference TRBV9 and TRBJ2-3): DSGVTQTPKHLITATGQRVTLRCSPRSGDLSVYWYQQSLDQGLQFLIQYYNGEERAKGNILERFSAQQFPDLHSELNLSSLELGDSALYFCASSRGGADTDTQYFGPGTRLTVL.

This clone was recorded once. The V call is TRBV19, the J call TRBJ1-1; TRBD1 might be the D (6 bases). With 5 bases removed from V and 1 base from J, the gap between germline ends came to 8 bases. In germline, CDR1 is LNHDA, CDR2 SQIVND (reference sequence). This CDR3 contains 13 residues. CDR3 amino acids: CASSAQGNTEAFF. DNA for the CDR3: TGTGCCAGTAGTGCACAGGGGAACACTGAAGCTTTCTTT.

CDR3 sequence: CASRTPTILEQSGELFF. The CDR3 DNA sequence: TGTGCCAGTAGAACCCCCACCATCCTAGAGCAAAGCGGGGAGCTGTTTTTT. The chain is built from TRBV19 and TRBJ2-2; D gene uncertain. The CDR3 is 17 amino acids. Looked up from germline, CDR1 is LNHDA and CDR2 is SQIVND (reference sequence). V gave up 6 bases and J gave up 7 bases, with 24 bases separating them.

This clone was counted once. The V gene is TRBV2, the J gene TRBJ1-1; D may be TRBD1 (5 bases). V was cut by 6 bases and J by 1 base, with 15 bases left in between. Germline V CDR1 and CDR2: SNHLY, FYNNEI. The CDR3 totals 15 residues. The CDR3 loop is CASRLLGHPNTEAFF. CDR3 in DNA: TGTGCCAGCAGGCTTCTAGGACACCCGAACACTGAAGCTTTCTTT. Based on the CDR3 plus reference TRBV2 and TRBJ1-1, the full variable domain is EPEVTQTPSHQVTQMGQEVILRCVPISNHLYFYWYRQILGQKVEFLVSFYNNEISEKSEIFDDQFSVERPDGSNFTLKIRSTKLEDSAMYFCASRLLGHPNTEAFFGQGTRLTVV.

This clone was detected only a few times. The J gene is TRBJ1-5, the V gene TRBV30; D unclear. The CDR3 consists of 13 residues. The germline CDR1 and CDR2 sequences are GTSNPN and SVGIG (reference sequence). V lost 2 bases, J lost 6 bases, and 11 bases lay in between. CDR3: CAWSSWAGQPQHF. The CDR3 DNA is TGTGCCTGGAGTTCATGGGCCGGTCAGCCCCAGCATTTT.

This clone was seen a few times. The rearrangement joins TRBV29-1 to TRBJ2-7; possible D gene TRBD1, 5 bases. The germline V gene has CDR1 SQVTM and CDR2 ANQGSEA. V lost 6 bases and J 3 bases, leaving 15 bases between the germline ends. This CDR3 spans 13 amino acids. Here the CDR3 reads CSVLSDSYYEQYF. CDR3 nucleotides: TGCAGCGTCCTGAGCGACAGTTACTACGAGCAGTACTTC.

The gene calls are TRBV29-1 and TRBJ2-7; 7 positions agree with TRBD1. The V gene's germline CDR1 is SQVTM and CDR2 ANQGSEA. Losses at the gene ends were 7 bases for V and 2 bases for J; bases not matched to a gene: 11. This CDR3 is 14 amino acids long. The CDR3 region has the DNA TGCAGCGCAGAAATACTGGGACAGACCTACGAGCAGTACTTC. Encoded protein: CSAEILGQTYEQYF.